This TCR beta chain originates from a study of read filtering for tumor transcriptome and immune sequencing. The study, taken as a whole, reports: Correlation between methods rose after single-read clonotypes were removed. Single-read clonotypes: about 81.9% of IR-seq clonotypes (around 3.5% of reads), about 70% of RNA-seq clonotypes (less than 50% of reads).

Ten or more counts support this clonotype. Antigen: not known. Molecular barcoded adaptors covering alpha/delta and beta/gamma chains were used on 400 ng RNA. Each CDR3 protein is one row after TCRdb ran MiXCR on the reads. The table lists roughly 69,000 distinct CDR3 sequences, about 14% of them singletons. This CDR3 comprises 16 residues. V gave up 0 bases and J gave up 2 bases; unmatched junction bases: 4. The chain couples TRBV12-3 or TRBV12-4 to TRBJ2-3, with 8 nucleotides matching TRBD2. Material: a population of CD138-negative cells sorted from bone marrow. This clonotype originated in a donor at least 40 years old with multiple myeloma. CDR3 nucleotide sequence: TGTGCCAGCAGTTTAGCGAGCGGGAGTCCCACAGATACGCAGTATTTT. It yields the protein CASSLASGSPTDTQYF.